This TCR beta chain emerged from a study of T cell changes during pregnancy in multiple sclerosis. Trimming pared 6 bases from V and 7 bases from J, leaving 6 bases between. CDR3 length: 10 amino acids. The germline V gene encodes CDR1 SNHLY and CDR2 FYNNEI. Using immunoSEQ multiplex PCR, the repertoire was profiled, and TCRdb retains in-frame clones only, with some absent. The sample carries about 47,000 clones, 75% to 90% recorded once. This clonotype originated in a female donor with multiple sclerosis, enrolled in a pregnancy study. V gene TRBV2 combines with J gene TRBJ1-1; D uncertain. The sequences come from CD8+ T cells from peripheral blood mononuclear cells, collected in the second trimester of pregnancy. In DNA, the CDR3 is TGTGCCAGCAGGTCCATTGAAGCTTTCTTT. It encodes CASRSIEAFF.